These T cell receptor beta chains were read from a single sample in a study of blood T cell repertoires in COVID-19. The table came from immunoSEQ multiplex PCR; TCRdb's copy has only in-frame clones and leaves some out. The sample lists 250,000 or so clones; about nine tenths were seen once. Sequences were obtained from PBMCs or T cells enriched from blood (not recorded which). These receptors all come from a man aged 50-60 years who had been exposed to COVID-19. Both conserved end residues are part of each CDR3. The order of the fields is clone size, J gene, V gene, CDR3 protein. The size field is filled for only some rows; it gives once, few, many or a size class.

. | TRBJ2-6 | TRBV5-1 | CASSFQSRANVLTF
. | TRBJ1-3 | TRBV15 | CATSSNRDIGNTIYF
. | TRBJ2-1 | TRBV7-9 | CASNGGDRRNEQFF
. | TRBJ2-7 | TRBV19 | CASSIGQGVAEQYF
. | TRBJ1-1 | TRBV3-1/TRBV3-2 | CAAGTGPNTEAFF
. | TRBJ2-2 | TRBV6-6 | CASSLPRTSGSGSTGELFF
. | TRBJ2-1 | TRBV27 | CASSSTGLGLNEQFF
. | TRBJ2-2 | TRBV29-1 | CSVVPSLNTGELFF
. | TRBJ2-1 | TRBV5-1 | CASSLTSGLYNEQFF
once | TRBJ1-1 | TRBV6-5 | CASSYGVQGNTEAFF
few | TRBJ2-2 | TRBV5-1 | CASSRGDSIVAGELFF
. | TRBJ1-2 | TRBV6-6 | CASSYTQIYGYTF
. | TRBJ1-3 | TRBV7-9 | CASSPPGQFAFGNTIYF
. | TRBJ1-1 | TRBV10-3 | CAISESIERAFF
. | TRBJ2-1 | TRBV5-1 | CASSPGGPSGEQFF
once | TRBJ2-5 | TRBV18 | CASSNRGQETQYF
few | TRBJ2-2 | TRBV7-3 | CASSPLNTGELFF
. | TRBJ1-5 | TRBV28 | CASSFGAGGQPQHF
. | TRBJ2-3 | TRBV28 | CASSFRREGSTDTQYF
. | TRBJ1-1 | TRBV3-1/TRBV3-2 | CASSQEGGARAEAFF
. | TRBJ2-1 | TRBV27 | CASSSPFIDGRARNEQFF
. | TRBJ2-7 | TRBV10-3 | CAISPGQGRHEQYF
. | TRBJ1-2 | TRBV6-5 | CASSLVFDSARFF
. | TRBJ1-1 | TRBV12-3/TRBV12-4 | CASSLYRTAAFF
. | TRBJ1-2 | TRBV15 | CATSRDLASNYGYTF
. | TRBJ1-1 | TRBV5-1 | CASSLNLESTEAFF
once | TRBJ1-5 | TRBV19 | CASSIGGGRGQPQHF
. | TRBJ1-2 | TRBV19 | CASSIDVTSPHGYTF
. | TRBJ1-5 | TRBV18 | CASSPRGTGYQPQHF
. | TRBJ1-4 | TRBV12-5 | CASGWGQGARRGEKLFF
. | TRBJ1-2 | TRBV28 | CASSLVAGNPIGYTF
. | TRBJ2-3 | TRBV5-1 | CASSLGGQGRDTQYF
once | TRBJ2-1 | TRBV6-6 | CASSLSAGGESHEQFF
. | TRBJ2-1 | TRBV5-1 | CASSLASGAYNEQFF
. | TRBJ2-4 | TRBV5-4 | CASSLGSVDIQYF
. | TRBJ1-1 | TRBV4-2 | CASSPPRVWNTEAFF
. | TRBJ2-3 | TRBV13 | CASSSIAGTDTQYF
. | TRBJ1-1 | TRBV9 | CASSVVLEQGAGYTEAFF
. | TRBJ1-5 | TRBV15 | CATSRGAGGLGQPQHF
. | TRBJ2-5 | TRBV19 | CASSPGTSGGREYQETQYF
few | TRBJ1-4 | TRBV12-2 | CASRSDRGNEKLFF
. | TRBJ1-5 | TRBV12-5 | CASGPQGVRPQHF
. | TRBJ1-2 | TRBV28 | CASSRGLYGYTF
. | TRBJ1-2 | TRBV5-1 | CASSLGQGRDYGYTF
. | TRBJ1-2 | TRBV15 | CATSRDRLRPANYGYTF
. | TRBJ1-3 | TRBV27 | CASSPYKTGIGNTIYF
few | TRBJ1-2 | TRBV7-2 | CASSSTGIDGYTF
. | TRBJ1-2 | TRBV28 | CASSLRYGYTF
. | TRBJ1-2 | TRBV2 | CASSGDLQGWYGYTF